This TCR beta chain comes out of a study of early T cells in non-severe SARS-CoV-2 infection. Study as a whole: Sequencing targeted bulk RNA from unsorted whole blood, leaving chains unpaired.

V was cut by 4 bases and J by 4 bases, with 12 bases left in between. Germline-derived CDR1 and CDR2 are MRHNA and SNTAGT. CDR3 size: 14 residues. Using its own MiXCR run on the 5' RACE reads, TCRdb lists one record per CDR3 protein. The top ten hold roughly 5% of the sample, which has some 81,000 distinct CDR3 sequences, around 8.7% seen once. Sequences were obtained from whole blood. This sequence was found in an adult who was a healthcare worker with PCR-confirmed SARS-CoV-2 infection or an uninfected control (not recorded which). This rearrangement joins TRBV6-4 to TRBJ2-3; D tentatively reads TRBD1 or TRBD2 (5 bases each). The DNA for the CDR3 is TGTGCCAGCAGTGGAGGGGAGATGTCAGATACGCAGTATTTT. Translation: CASSGGEMSDTQYF.